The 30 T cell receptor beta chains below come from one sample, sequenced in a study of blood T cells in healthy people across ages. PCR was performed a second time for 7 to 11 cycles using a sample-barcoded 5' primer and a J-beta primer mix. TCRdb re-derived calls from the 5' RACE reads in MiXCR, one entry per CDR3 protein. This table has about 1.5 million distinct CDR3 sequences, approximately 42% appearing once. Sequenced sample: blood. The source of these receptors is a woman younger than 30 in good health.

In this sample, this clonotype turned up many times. CDR3 loop: CASSWQGGNGYTF. The CDR3 bases are TGTGCCAGCAGTTGGCAGGGCGGTAATGGCTACACCTTC. V is TRBV27 and J is TRBJ1-2, with D perhaps matching TRBD1 (5 bases). V lost 4 bases and J lost 6, with 12 bases in between. Germline CDR1 reads MNHEY; CDR2 reads SMNVEV (reference sequence). The CDR3 runs 13 residues.

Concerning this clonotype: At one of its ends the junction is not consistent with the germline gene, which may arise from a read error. As DNA, the CDR3 is TGTGCCAGGAGTAACAACTATGGCTACACCTTC. Residues: CARSNNYGYTF. This chain uses TRBV19 with TRBJ1-2; no clear D. Germline CDR1 reads LNHDA; CDR2 reads SQIVND (reference sequence). The CDR3 contains 11 residues.

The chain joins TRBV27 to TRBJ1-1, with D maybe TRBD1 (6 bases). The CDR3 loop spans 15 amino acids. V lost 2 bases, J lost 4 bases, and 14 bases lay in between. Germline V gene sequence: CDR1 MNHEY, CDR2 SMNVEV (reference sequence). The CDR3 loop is CASSLKVRGITEAFF. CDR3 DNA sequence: TGTGCCAGCAGTTTAAAAGTTAGGGGGATCACTGAAGCTTTCTTT.

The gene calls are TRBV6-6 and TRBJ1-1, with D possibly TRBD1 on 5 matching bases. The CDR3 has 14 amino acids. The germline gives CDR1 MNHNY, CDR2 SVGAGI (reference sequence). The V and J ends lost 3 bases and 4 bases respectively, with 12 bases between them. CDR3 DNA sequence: TGTGCCAGCAGTTATCGGGGGAAGGGCACTGAAGCTTTCTTT. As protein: CASSYRGKGTEAFF.

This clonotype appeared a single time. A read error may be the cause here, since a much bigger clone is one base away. As DNA, the CDR3 is TGTGCCAGCAGTTACGGGACTCCTACCTCCTACGAGCAGTTCTTC. Residues: CASSYGTPTSYEQFF. The gene calls are TRBV6-5 and TRBJ2-7, with D perhaps matching TRBD2 (6 bases). The closer fit of TRBJ2-1 to the DNA end suggests the J call may be wrong. The length of the CDR3 is 15 residues. Germline V gene data show CDR1 as MNHEY and CDR2 as SVGAGI.

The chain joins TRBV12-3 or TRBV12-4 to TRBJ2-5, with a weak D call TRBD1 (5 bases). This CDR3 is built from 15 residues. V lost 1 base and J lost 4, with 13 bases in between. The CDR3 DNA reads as TGTGCCAGCAGTTTAGACGGCAGGGCCGGAGAGACCCAGTACTTC. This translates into CASSLDGRAGETQYF.

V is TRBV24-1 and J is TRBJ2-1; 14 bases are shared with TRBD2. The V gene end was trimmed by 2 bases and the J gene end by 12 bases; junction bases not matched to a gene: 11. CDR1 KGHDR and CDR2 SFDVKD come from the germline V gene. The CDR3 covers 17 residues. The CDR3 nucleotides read TGTGCCACCAGTGATTCGAGACTAGCGGGAGGGCCACTTGGGCAGTTCTTC. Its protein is CATSDSRLAGGPLGQFF.

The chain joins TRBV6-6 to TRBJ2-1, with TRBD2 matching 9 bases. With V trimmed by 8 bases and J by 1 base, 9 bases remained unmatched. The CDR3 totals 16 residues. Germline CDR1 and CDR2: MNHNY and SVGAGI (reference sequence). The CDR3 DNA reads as TGTGCCAGCGGTCCGACTAGCGGAGCTTCCTACAATGAGCAGTTCTTC. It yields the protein CASGPTSGASYNEQFF.

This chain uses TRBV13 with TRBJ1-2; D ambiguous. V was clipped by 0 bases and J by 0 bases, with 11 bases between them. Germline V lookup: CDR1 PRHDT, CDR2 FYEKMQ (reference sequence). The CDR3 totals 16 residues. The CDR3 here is CASSLGGISPNYGYTF. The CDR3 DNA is TGTGCCAGCAGCTTAGGAGGAATAAGCCCTAACTATGGCTACACCTTC.

The CDR3 protein is CASSLEPSPYNEQFF. The CDR3 DNA follows: TGTGCCAGCAGCTTAGAACCTAGCCCCTACAATGAGCAGTTCTTC. The chain links TRBV5-6 to TRBJ2-1; the D gene is possibly TRBD2 (5 bases). This CDR3 is built from 15 residues. Germline-derived CDR1 and CDR2 are SGHDT and YYEEEE. V dropped 2 bases and J dropped 2 bases, with 11 bases sitting between them.

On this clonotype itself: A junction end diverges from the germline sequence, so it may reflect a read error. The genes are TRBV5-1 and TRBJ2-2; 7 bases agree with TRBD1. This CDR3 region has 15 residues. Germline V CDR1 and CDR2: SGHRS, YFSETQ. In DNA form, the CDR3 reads TGTGCCAGCAGTTTGACAGGGTCGAACACCGGGGAGCTGTTTTTT. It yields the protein CASSLTGSNTGELFF.

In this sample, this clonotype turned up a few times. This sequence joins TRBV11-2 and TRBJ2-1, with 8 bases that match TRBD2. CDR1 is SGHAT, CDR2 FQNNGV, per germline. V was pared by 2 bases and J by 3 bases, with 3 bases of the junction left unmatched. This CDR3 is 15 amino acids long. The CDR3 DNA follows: TGTGCCAGCAGCTTACCGGGGGGGCTCTACAATGAGCAGTTCTTC. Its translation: CASSLPGGLYNEQFF.

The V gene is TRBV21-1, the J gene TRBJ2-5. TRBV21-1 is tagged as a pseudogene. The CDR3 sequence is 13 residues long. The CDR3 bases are TGTGCCAGCACCAGCCTAAATCAAGAGACCCAGTACTTC. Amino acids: CASTSLNQETQYF.

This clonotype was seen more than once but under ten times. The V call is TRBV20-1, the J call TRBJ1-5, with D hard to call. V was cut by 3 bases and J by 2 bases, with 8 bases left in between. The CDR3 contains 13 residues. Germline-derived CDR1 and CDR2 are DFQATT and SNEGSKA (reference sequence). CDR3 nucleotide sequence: TGCAGTGCTAGCGCCTTGGGCAATCAGCCCCAGCATTTT. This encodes CSASALGNQPQHF.

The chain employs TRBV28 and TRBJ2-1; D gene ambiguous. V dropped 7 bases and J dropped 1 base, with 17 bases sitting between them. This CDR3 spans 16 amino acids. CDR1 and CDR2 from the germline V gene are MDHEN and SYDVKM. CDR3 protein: CASTFLTGLSYNEQFF. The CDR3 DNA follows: TGTGCCAGCACCTTTTTGACGGGCTTATCCTACAATGAGCAGTTCTTC.

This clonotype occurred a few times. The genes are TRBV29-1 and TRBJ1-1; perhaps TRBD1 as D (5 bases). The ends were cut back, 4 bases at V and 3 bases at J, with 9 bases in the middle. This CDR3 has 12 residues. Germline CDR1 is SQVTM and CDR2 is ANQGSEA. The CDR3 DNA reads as TGCAGCGTTGCAGGGTCGTACACTGAAGCTTTCTTT. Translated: CSVAGSYTEAFF.

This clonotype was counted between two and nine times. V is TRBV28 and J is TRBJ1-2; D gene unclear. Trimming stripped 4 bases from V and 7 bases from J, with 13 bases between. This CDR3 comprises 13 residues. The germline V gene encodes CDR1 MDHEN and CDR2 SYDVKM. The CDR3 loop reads CASSSQLVSGYTF. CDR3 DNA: TGTGCCAGCAGTTCCCAACTGGTTTCTGGCTACACCTTC.

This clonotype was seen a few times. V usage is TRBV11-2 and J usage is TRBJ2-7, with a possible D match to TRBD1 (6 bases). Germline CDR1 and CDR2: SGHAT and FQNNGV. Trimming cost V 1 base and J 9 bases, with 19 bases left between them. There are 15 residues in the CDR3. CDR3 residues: CASSLARTAYTAQYF. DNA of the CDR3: TGTGCCAGCAGCTTAGCTCGGACAGCTTATACTGCGCAGTACTTC.

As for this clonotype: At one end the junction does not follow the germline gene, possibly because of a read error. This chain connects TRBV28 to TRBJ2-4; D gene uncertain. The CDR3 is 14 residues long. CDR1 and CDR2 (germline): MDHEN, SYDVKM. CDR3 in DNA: TGTGCCGGCAGTGCCAGGAAGGCCAAAAACATTCAGTACTTC. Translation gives CAGSARKAKNIQYF.

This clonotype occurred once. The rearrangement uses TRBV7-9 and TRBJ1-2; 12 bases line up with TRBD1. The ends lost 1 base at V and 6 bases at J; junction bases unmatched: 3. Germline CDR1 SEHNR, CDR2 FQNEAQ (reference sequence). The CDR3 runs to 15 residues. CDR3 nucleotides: TGTGCCAGCAGCTTAGAAGGGACAGGGGGCGATGGCTACACCTTC. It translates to CASSLEGTGGDGYTF.

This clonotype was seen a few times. Here the CDR3 reads CASSQDWGMTQYF. Written as DNA, the CDR3 is TGCGCCAGCAGCCAAGATTGGGGGATGACCCAGTACTTC. The chain employs TRBV4-3 and TRBJ2-5; either TRBD1 or TRBD2 may supply D (5 bases each). Germline V CDR1 and CDR2: LGHNA, YSLEER. The length of the CDR3 is 13 residues. Trimming left V 0 bases short and J 7 bases short, with 9 bases between.

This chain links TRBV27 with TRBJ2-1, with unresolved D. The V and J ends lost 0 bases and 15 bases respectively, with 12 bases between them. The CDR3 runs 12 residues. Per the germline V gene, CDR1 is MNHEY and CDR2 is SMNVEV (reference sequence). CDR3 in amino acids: CASSLSLGRPFF. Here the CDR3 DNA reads TGTGCCAGCAGTTTATCATTGGGAAGGCCGTTCTTC.

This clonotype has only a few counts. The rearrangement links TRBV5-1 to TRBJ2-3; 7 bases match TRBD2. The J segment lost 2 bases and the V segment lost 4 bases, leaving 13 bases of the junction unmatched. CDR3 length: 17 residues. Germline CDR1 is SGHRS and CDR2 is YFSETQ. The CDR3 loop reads CASSRLRLGDYTDTQYF. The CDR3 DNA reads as TGCGCCAGCAGCAGGCTCCGACTAGGGGACTACACAGATACGCAGTATTTT.

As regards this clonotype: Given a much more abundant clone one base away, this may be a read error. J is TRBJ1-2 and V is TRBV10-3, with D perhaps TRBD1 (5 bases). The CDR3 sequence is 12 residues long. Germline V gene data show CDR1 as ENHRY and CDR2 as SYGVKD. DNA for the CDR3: TGTGCCGTCAGTGACAGTAACTATGGCTACACCTTC. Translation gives CAVSDSNYGYTF.

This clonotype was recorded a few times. CDR3 nucleotide sequence: TGCGCCAGCAGCTTGCCGACTAGCGGGAGGGACTTGTACGAGCAGTACTTC. This gives the protein CASSLPTSGRDLYEQYF. The gene calls are TRBV5-1 and TRBJ2-4; 14 bases are a match to TRBD2. The J call may be in error: the DNA end matches TRBJ2-7 better. Per the germline V gene, CDR1 is SGHRS and CDR2 is YFSETQ. The CDR3 contains 17 residues.

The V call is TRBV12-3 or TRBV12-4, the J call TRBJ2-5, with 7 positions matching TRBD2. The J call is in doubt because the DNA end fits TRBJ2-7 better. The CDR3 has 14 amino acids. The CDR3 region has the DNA TGTGCCAGCAGTTTAAGGGGAGGGCCATGCGAGCAGTACTTC. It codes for CASSLRGGPCEQYF.

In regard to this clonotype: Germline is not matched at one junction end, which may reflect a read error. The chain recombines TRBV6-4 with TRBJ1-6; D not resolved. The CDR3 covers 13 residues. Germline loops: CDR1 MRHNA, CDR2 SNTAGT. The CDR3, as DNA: TGTACCAGCAGTGAGATTGTCGGTTCACCCCTCCACTTT. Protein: CTSSEIVGSPLHF.

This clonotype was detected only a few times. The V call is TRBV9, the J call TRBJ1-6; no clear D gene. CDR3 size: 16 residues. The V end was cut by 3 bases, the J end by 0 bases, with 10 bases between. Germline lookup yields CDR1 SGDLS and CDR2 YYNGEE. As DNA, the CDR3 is TGTGCCAGCAGCGCCTTTCTGAGCTCCTATAATTCACCCCTCCACTTT. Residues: CASSAFLSSYNSPLHF.

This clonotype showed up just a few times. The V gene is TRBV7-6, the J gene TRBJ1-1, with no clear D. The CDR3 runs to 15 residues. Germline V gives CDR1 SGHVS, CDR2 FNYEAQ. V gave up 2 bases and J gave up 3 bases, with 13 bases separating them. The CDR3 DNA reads TGTGCCAGCAGCTTACTGGACCGGCGGGACACTGAAGCTTTCTTT. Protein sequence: CASSLLDRRDTEAFF. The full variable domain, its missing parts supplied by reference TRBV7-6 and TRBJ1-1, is GAGVSQSPRYKVTKRGQDVALRCDPISGHVSLYWYRQALGQGPEFLTYFNYEAQQDKSGLPNDRFSAERPEGSISTLTIQRTEQRDSAMYRCASSLLDRRDTEAFFGQGTRLTVV.

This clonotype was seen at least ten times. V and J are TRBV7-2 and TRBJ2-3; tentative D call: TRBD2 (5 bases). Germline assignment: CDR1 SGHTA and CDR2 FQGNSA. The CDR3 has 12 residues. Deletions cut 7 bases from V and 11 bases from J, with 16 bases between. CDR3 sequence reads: CASTLGDKRQYF. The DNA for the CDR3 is TGTGCCAGCACCCTCGGGGATAAGCGGCAGTATTTT. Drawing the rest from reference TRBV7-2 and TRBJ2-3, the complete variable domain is GAGVSQSPSNKVTEKGKDVELRCDPISGHTALYWYRQSLGQGLEFLIYFQGNSAPDKSGLPSDRFSAERTGGSVSTLTIQRTQQEDSAVYLCASTLGDKRQYFGPGTRLTVL.